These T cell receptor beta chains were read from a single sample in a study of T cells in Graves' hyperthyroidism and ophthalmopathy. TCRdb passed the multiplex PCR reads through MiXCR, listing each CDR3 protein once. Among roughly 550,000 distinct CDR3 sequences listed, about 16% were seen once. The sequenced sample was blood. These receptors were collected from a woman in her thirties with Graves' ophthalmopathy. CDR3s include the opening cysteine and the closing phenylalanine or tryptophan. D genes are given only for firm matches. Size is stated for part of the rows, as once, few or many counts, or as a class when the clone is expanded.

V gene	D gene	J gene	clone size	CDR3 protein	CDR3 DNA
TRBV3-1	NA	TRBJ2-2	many	CASSGTVNTGELFF	TGTGCCAGCAGCGGCACAGTCAACACCGGGGAGCTGTTTTTT
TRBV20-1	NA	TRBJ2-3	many	CSALVGAQYF	TGCAGTGCTCTGGTTGGTGCGCAGTATTTT
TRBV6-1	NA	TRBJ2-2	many	CASTRDAGPFTGELFF	TGTGCCAGCACTCGAGACGCGGGGCCCTTTACCGGGGAGCTGTTTTTT
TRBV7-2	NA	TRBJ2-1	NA	CASHTGKVSYNEQFF	TGTGCCAGCCACACGGGGAAAGTCTCCTACAATGAGCAGTTCTTC
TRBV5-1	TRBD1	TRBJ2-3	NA	CASRLITGAADAQYF	TGCGCCAGCAGACTTATTACAGGGGCGGCAGATGCGCAGTATTTT
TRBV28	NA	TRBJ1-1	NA	CASSPRKRVHTEAFF	TGTGCCAGCAGCCCTCGGAAGCGGGTACACACTGAAGCTTTCTTT
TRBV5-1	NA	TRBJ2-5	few	CASSPAVSGTQYF	TGCGCCAGCAGCCCCGCTGTATCAGGGACCCAGTACTTC
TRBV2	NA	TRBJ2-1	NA	CASTGGSSYNEQFF	TGTGCCAGCACCGGAGGAAGCTCCTACAATGAGCAGTTCTTC
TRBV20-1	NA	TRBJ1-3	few	CSAPNPGTYSGNTIYF	TGCAGTGCGCCGAACCCCGGGACCTACTCTGGAAACACCATATATTTT
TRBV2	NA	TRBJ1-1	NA	CASRLGGNTEAFF	TGTGCCAGCAGGCTAGGGGGAAACACTGAAGCTTTCTTT
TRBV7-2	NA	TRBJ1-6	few	CASSLASRPSPLHF	TGTGCCAGCAGCTTAGCTAGCAGACCTTCACCCCTCCACTTT
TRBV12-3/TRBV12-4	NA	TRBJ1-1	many	CASRQSVNTEAFF	TGTGCCAGCAGGCAATCAGTGAACACTGAAGCTTTCTTT
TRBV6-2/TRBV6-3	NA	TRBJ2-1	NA	CASSGRGAYNEQFF	TGTGCCAGCAGTGGCAGGGGTGCCTACAATGAGCAGTTCTTC
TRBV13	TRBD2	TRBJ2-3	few	CASSDNQASSGGSTDTQYF	TGTGCCAGCAGCGATAACCAAGCCTCTAGCGGAGGGAGCACAGATACGCAGTATTTT
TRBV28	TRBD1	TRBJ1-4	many	CASVGQVRDPGKLFF	TGTGCCAGCGTGGGACAGGTGCGCGATCCCGGAAAACTGTTTTTT
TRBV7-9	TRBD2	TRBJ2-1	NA	CASSSDFLAGPHGEQFF	TGTGCCAGCAGCTCGGATTTTCTAGCGGGCCCTCACGGTGAGCAGTTCTTC
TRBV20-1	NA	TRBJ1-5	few	CSARKEANQPQHF	TGCAGTGCCCGAAAGGAAGCCAATCAGCCCCAGCATTTT